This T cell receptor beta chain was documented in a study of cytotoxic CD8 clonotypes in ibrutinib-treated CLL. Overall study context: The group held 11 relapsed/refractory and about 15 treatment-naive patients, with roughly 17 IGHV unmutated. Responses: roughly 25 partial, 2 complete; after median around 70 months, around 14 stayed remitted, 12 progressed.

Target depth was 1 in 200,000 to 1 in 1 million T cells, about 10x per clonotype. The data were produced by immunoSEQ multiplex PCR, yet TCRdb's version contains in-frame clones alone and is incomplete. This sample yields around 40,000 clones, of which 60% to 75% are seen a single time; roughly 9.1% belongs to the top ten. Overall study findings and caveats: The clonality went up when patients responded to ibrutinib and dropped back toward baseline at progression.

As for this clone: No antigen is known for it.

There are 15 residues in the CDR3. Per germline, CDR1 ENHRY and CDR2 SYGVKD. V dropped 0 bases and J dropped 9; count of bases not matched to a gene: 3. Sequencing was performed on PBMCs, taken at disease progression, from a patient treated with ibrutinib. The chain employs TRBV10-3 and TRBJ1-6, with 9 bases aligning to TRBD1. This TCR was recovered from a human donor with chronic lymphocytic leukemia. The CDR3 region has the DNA TGTGCCATCAGTGAGTCAACAGGGGGCGGTTCACCCCTCCACTTT. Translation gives CAISESTGGGSPLHF.